This paragraph covers one T cell receptor (beta chain) sequence. Its specificity is unknown. This sample was taken from a study of shared clonotypes between healthy human individuals. Broader study findings: Clonotypes shared by all four sorted-subset donors had higher generation probabilities than non-shared clonotypes.

V shed 3 bases, J shed 3 bases, and the junction held 5 bases outside the gene matches. CDR1 and CDR2 from the germline V gene are SGHAT and FQNNGV. The CDR3 sequence is 15 residues long. Methods used by the authors: Filtering was not the same, since immunoSEQ gave junction-only sequences without quality scores. Produced via immunoSEQ multiplex PCR; TCRdb's table is partial and in-frame only. V, J and clone size were drawn from that table, and D and trimming were deduced from the DNA. The repertoire holds under 850,000 clones, with 72% as singletons. This sequence joins TRBV11-2 and TRBJ1-1; 9 bases are shared with TRBD1. Input material: memory CD4+ T cells sorted from blood. Subset in this sample: CD45RA-negative fraction. This clonotype was sampled from a woman between 25 and 40 years old in good health. CDR3 region: CASSFNRGQDTEAFF. CDR3 in DNA: TGTGCCAGCAGCTTTAACAGGGGGCAGGACACTGAAGCTTTCTTT.